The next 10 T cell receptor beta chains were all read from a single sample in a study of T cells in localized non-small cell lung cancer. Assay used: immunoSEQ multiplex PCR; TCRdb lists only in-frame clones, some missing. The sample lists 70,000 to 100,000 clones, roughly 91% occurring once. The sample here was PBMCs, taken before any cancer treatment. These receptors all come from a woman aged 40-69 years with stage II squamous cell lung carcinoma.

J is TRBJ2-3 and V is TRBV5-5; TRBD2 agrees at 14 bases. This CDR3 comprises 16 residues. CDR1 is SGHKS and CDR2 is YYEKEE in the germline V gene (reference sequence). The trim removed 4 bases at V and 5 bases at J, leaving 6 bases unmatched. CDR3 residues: CASSTGTSGSRDTQYF. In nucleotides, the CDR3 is TGTGCCAGCAGCACGGGGACTAGCGGGAGTAGAGATACGCAGTATTTT.

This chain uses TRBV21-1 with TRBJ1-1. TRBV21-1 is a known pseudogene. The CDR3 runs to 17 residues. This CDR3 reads CASSKERIEGFDTEAFF. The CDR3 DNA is TGTGCCAGCAGCAAAGAGAGGATAGAGGGGTTCGACACTGAAGCTTTCTTT.

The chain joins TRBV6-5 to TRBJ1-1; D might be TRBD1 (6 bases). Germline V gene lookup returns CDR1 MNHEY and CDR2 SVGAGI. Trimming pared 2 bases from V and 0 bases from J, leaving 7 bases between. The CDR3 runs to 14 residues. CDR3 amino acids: CASSYDRLNTEAFF. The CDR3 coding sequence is TGTGCCAGCAGTTACGACAGGTTGAACACTGAAGCTTTCTTT.

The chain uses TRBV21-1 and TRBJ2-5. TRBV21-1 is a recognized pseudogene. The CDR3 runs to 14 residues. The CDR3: CASSYRRGLETQYF. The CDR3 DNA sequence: TGTGCCAGCAGCTACCGCAGGGGACTGGAGACCCAGTACTTC.

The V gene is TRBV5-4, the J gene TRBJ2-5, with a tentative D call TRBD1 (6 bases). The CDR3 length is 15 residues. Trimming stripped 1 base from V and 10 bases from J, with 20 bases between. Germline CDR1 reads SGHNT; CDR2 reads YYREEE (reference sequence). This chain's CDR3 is CASSLSGGLDRDQYF. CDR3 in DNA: TGTGCCAGCAGCTTGAGTGGGGGCTTAGATAGGGACCAGTACTTC. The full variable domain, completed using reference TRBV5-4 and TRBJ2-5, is ETGVTQSPTHLIKTRGQQVTLRCSSQSGHNTVSWYQQALGQGPQFIFQYYREEENGRGNFPPRFSGLQFPNYSSELNVNALELDDSALYLCASSLSGGLDRDQYFGPGTRLLVL.

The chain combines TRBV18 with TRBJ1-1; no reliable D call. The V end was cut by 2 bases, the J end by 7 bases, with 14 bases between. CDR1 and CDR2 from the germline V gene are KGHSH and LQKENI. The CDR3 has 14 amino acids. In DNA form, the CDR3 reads TGTGCCAGCTCACCAGGGCCGGATTCCGATGAAGCTTTCTTT. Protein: CASSPGPDSDEAFF.

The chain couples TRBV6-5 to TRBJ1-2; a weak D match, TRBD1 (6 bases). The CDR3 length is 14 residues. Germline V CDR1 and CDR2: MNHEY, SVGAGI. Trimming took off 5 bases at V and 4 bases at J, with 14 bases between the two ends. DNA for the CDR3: TGTGCCAGCAGTCGACAGGACTTAGGCTATGGCTACACCTTC. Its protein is CASSRQDLGYGYTF.

CDR3 protein: CASSEFSGINFEQYF. The CDR3 bases are TGCGCCAGCAGTGAGTTTAGCGGGATCAACTTCGAGCAGTACTTC. The chain employs TRBV10-1 and TRBJ2-7, with 8 nucleotides matching TRBD2. Unmatched junction bases numbered 8, after V lost 1 base and J lost 6 bases. Germline-derived CDR1 and CDR2 are WNHNN and SYGVQD (reference sequence). The CDR3 sequence is 15 residues long.

CDR3 residues: CAILRYRSYGGYTF. The CDR3 nucleotides read TGTGCCATCCTGAGGTACAGGTCGTACGGGGGCTACACCTTC. The rearrangement links TRBV18 to TRBJ1-2; D perhaps matches TRBD1 (5 bases). The CDR3 extends over 14 amino acids. V lost 10 bases, J lost 8 bases, and 23 bases lay in between. Germline V gene lookup returns CDR1 KGHSH and CDR2 LQKENI.

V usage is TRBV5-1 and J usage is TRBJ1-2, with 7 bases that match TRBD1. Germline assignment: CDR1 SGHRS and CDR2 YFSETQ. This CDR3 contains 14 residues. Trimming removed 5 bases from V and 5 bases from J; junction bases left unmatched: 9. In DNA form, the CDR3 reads TGCGCCAGCAGTCTACCGGGACAGCTATATGGCTACACCTTC. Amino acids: CASSLPGQLYGYTF.